This TCR beta chain came from a study of cytomegalovirus exposure and HLA in healthy donors (dated by TCRdb to the late 2010s). The study in broad terms: An earlier analysis of a few hundred of the donors reported 276 Gb of sequence data and around 110 million unique TCR beta sequences obtained from about 180 million T cells. Approximately 300 gigabases of sequencing data and roughly 80 million unique TCR sequences made up an early release that covered 640 HLA-typed donors. Of the 350 to 450 genotyped donors, 65% to 90% were placed in the genetic ancestry cluster associated with self-reported Caucasian donors. The study aimed to test whether signatures of past pathogen exposure could be identified by cataloging public T cell receptors. Using immunosequencing, the study profiled T cell repertoires from roughly 650 subjects and related those repertoires to cytomegalovirus serostatus. A separate validation cohort of 100 to 150 different subjects was used in addition to the 666-subject first cohort. To predict cytomegalovirus infection status, the study combined high-throughput TCR immunosequencing, statistical association of individual TCRs with disease status, and machine learning. A later analysis re-examined previously published TCR beta repertoires from about 670 donors and added high-resolution HLA genotyping to investigate patterns of TCR occurrence. Rather than drawing on any new phenotypic data, the later analysis identified candidate immune exposures from TCR beta sequences and the way those sequences occurred across donors. In an earlier analysis of roughly 580 of the donors, high-throughput TCR beta sequencing was used to judge whether each TCR beta V gene segment behaved as functional or pseudogenic. Donor age, sex, ethnicity and CMV serostatus were collected together with the repertoire data. Genome-wide SNP genotypes for about 55% of the roughly 670 donors were used in a later genetic analysis, which treated that subset as a discovery cohort. All discovery cohort repertoires had been generated using a single sequencing platform. HLA typing covered class I and class II loci at four-digit resolution. The number of donors typed differed by locus, with about 620-630 for A, B, C, DRB1 and DQB1, 522 for DQA1, nearly 610 for DPA1, and roughly 450 for DPB1. Several DR-DQ haplotypes were treated as single units for association and clustering because of strong linkage in the cohort. Across roughly 420 genotyped donors of the cohort, an average of approximately 200,000 unique TCR beta nucleotide sequences per donor were sequenced, and approximately 19% of those sequences were non-productive. What the research found in general, with its limitations: Cytomegalovirus status was reported to be diagnosed by the classifier with high specificity and sensitivity in both the original and validation cohorts. The cohort was sequenced for TCR beta chains only, and without alpha or paired-chain data the features that could be detected were limited. A further reported finding was that TCR beta sequences accurately predicted the HLA-A and HLA-B alleles for most subjects in the first cohort. A cluster of highly shared sequence variants was judged likely to represent a technical artifact of the sequencing pipeline. In a later analysis, HLA-associated TCR beta chains showed more clonal expansion and lower generation probabilities than non-associated chains that were equally common. A later genetic analysis reported fewer N-insertions in productive TCRs among donors in an Asian-associated ancestry cluster than the roughly 690-donor mean. Presence/absence analyses assumed roughly uniform sequencing depth across donors, an assumption that may not hold. Linkage disequilibrium might explain the correlated functional status among segregating V segments, but an unknown experimental factor could not be excluded. According to a later analysis, most CMV-associated TCR beta chains appeared to be HLA-restricted, and the HLA associations seemed to be driven largely by CMV exposure. In a later genetic analysis, a missense DCLRE1C variant was associated with V-gene and J-gene trimming of TCR beta chains, and the association was replicated in an independent cohort. In vitro tests confirmed that a few of the cytomegalovirus-associated TCR beta chains recognize cytomegalovirus antigens. The earlier analysis of 587 of the donors excluded 15 to 20 rarely observed V segments, including chromosome 9 orphons, because counts were too low. When HLA alleles, especially DR and DQ, strongly co-occurred, attributing TCR associations to individual alleles was difficult. A later analysis reported that several top co-occurrence clusters appeared linked to parvovirus B19, influenza, CMV and Epstein-Barr virus. In the study, approximately 160 TCR beta chains were listed as associated with cytomegalovirus. It was suggested by the authors that the approach could potentially be generalized to other disease states and immunological phenotypes. An earlier analysis of some 590 of the donors showed that most TCR beta V segments appeared in productive rearrangements either about 90% or about 30% of the time, which broadly matched IMGT annotations. In a later analysis, 16,951 TCR beta sequences were associated with specific HLA alleles at a false discovery rate of 0.05. Because some donors lacked HLA typing at each locus, the association tests relied only on the typed subset. In a later analysis, the rate of TCR association differed among HLA loci, with DRB1 alleles having the most associated TCRs and HLA-C alleles having the fewest. Some IMGT-functional V segments, including TRBV6-2 and TRBV6-3, could not be told apart with the 87-base-pair reads, so those segments were excluded. Across donors, most TCR sequences were observed very rarely, whereas some public TCRs were present in many individuals. For the cohort, immune exposure information was limited to CMV serostatus.

To note about this clone: Its antigen is not yet known. No qualities accompany the bases; no much larger clone lies one base away.

Trimming removed 1 base from V and 0 bases from J, leaving 13 bases between the germline ends. The CDR3 covers 17 residues, taking in both the cysteine and the phenylalanine. Solely the CDR3 DNA is kept, with 51 bases framed from the first base. CDR1 and CDR2 (MGHDK, SYGVNS) derive from the germline V gene. The cohort consisted of 600 to 750 healthy bone marrow donors. All cohort members were sampled while nominally healthy, although unrecorded immune exposures were likely present. The donor was CMV seronegative and belonged to the group of around 400 seronegative cohort members. Each donor provided a peripheral blood sample, and peripheral blood mononuclear cells were used for TCR beta sequencing. Genomic DNA was extracted from the blood cell samples with the Qiagen DNeasy Blood Extraction Kit. Library prep was done by the immunoSEQ multiplex PCR assay. A mixture of 60 forward primers for TCR Vbeta segments and 13 reverse primers for TCR Jbeta segments was used in the multiplex PCR. The CDR3 region of rearranged TCR beta genes was amplified from genomic DNA with a multiplex PCR assay. On the Illumina HiSeq System, the amplified TCR beta libraries were sequenced as 87-base-pair reads. Regarding the original processing steps: A later analysis counted tens of millions of unique TCR beta chains across the 650 to 800 repertoires, and 9.5 million to 11 million of these chains were shared by at least two donors. Raw reads were error-corrected and collapsed into unique sequences by a nearest-neighbor algorithm in which closely related sequences were merged to remove PCR and sequencing errors. CDR3 sequences were aligned to IMGT reference sequences to assign V, D and J gene segments. For a sequence to be retained, a match of at least six nucleotides to both a V gene segment and a J gene segment was required. Rearrangements were classified as productive when the CDR3 lacked stop codons and remained in frame with V and J, and all other rearrangements were classified as non-productive. CDR3 was defined according to IMGT convention as the region running from the second conserved V-encoded cysteine to the conserved J-encoded phenylalanine. The earlier analysis of about 640 of the donors excluded any sequence lacking an unambiguous match to a single V gene segment. In an earlier analysis of approximately 590 of the donors, V segments were called functional above 56.7% productive rearrangements and were called segregating when the between-donor standard deviation exceeded 5%. To diagnose cytomegalovirus status from the catalog of TCR beta chain sequences, a statistical classification framework was built. V and J gene assignment, in a later analysis, came from comparing TCR nucleotide sequences with IMGT/GENE-DB human TR gene sequences. A later analysis assigned CDR3 sequences and most-parsimonious VDJ recombination scenarios with the TCRdist pipeline. In a later analysis, each TCR beta chain was defined by its CDR3 amino acid sequence together with its V-gene family, and reads without a unique V-gene family were excluded. As a way to deal with suspected cross-contamination and a sequencing artifact, a later analysis dropped more than 500 nucleotide sequences that were highly shared and had low generation probability. In a later analysis, a clonal expansion index was calculated for each public chain from normalized within-repertoire ranks of inferred template counts. In a later analysis, generation probabilities were computed using a VDJ recombination model fitted to out-of-frame rearrangements, and the results were checked against IGoR. Hypergeometric tests were used in a later analysis to score TCR-TCR, TCR-HLA and TCR-CMV co-occurrence, with a repertoire-size bias correction applied to the TCR pairs. In a later analysis, false discovery rates were estimated by permuting HLA or CMV assignments 20 times. In a later analysis, co-occurring TCRs were grouped using DBSCAN, with TCRdist sequence similarity added in when clustering inside HLA-allele-positive subsets. For co-occurrence clustering, repertoires with fewer than 30,000 or more than 120,000 public chains were excluded, along with roughly 5 repertoires with anomalous nucleotide sharing. In its TCRdb copy, this immuneACCESS table keeps in-frame sequences only and misses some clones. Where compared with another copy, unresolved V genes explain less than half of these, and the others have no known cause. V, J and clone size were drawn from that table, and D and trimming were deduced from the DNA. A total of more than 85,000 clones appear in this sample, about 15% of them only once. The ten largest clones capture 0.83% of the sample.

The sequenced material came from PBMCs. This TCR came from a female donor in good health and CMV-seronegative. This receptor chain uses TRBV25-1 and TRBJ2-1; too little of a D gene remains to name it. The sequence in DNA is TGTGCCAGCAGTGAATCATACCCCCGGAGCTCCTACAATGAGCAGTTCTTC. This gives the protein CASSESYPRSSYNEQFF.